Listed below are T cell receptor beta chains from one sample, sequenced in a study of T cell repertoires in cytomegalovirus infection. TCRdb reprocessed the reads with MiXCR, giving one entry per CDR3 protein. This sample yields under 500,000 distinct CDR3 sequences, of which under 55% are seen a single time; 43% belongs to the top ten. These receptors' targets are unknown. The sequences come from cultured PBMCs, collected from culture after CMV antigen stimulation. All receptors derive from a human donor in good health (CMV status not recorded). Some clones in this sample may be carry-over from other donors' samples. CDR3s include the opening cysteine and the closing phenylalanine or tryptophan. The order of the fields is D gene, J gene, clone size, V gene, CDR3 DNA, CDR3 protein. A D gene is named only where the DNA matches it firmly. Size is omitted from some rows. Given values are once, few, many or a class for expanded clones.

D gene: NA
J gene: TRBJ1-4
clone size: NA
V gene: TRBV5-6
CDR3 DNA: TGTGCCAGCAGCTTCTGGGGGAATGACGAAAAACTGTTTTTT
CDR3 protein: CASSFWGNDEKLFF

D gene: TRBD1
J gene: TRBJ2-2
clone size: few
V gene: TRBV7-2
CDR3 DNA: TGTGCCAGCAGCTTAAATGGGCGGGGACAGGGTAGCACCGGGGAGCTGTTTTTT
CDR3 protein: CASSLNGRGQGSTGELFF

D gene: TRBD2
J gene: TRBJ2-1
clone size: NA
V gene: TRBV6-6
CDR3 DNA: TGTGCCAGCAGGAGACTAGCGGGAGGGCCGATGGATGAGCAGTTCTTC
CDR3 protein: CASRRLAGGPMDEQFF

D gene: NA
J gene: TRBJ2-3
clone size: NA
V gene: TRBV7-2
CDR3 DNA: TGTGCCAGCAGCTTAGGCCTTGGGTGGGGAGATACGCAGTATTTT
CDR3 protein: CASSLGLGWGDTQYF

D gene: NA
J gene: TRBJ1-4
clone size: few
V gene: TRBV4-1
CDR3 DNA: TGTGCCAGCAGCCAAGATCAGATGCGGGGGTGGGAAAAACTGTTTTTT
CDR3 protein: CASSQDQMRGWEKLFF

D gene: NA
J gene: TRBJ2-1
clone size: NA
V gene: TRBV2
CDR3 DNA: TGTGCCAGCAGTGTGGTGTTTGGGCAGGCCTACAATGAGCAGTTCTTC
CDR3 protein: CASSVVFGQAYNEQFF

D gene: NA
J gene: TRBJ2-4
clone size: NA
V gene: TRBV5-4
CDR3 DNA: TGTGCCAGCAGCTTGGGAGCTAGTGGGGTATCCAAAAACATTCAGTACTTC
CDR3 protein: CASSLGASGVSKNIQYF

D gene: NA
J gene: TRBJ2-7
clone size: few
V gene: TRBV12-3/TRBV12-4
CDR3 DNA: TGTGCCAGCAGCCGGATGGGACCCTTCTACGAGCAGTACTTC
CDR3 protein: CASSRMGPFYEQYF

D gene: NA
J gene: TRBJ2-7
clone size: NA
V gene: TRBV5-5
CDR3 DNA: TGTGCCAGCAGCTTGGCGTGGCGGGTGCCCCTCTACGAGCAGTACTTC
CDR3 protein: CASSLAWRVPLYEQYF

D gene: TRBD1
J gene: TRBJ1-6
clone size: NA
V gene: TRBV12-3/TRBV12-4
CDR3 DNA: TGTGCCAGCAGCACCGACAGGGGGAAAAATAATTCACCCCTCCACTTT
CDR3 protein: CASSTDRGKNNSPLHF

D gene: TRBD2
J gene: TRBJ2-7
clone size: NA
V gene: TRBV6-6
CDR3 DNA: TGTGCCAGCAGCTCGACTAGCGGGGGATCCTACGAGCAGTACTTC
CDR3 protein: CASSSTSGGSYEQYF

D gene: NA
J gene: TRBJ2-5
clone size: once
V gene: TRBV12-3/TRBV12-4
CDR3 DNA: TGTGCCAGCAGTTCTTTTTCCGGGACAAAGTTC
CDR3 protein: CASSSFSGTKF

D gene: NA
J gene: TRBJ2-2
clone size: NA
V gene: TRBV19
CDR3 DNA: TGTGCCAGTAGTATCGAGATGGTGGAGCTGTTTTTT
CDR3 protein: CASSIEMVELFF

D gene: TRBD1
J gene: TRBJ1-2
clone size: NA
V gene: TRBV4-1
CDR3 DNA: TGCGCCAGCAGGGCACCGGGACAGGGGTTTACTAACTATGGCTACACCTTC
CDR3 protein: CASRAPGQGFTNYGYTF

D gene: NA
J gene: TRBJ1-5
clone size: NA
V gene: TRBV7-8
CDR3 DNA: TGTGCCAGCAGCTTAGAAGTAACTTGGTTGCCCCAGCATTTT
CDR3 protein: CASSLEVTWLPQHF

D gene: NA
J gene: TRBJ1-2
clone size: few
V gene: TRBV7-9
CDR3 DNA: TGTGCCAGCACCAGAATCGAGGGTGGCTACACCTTC
CDR3 protein: CASTRIEGGYTF

D gene: NA
J gene: TRBJ1-1
clone size: NA
V gene: TRBV5-6
CDR3 DNA: TGTGCCAGCAGCCCGGTGGCCCCAAACACTGAAGCTTTCTTT
CDR3 protein: CASSPVAPNTEAFF

D gene: TRBD2
J gene: TRBJ2-2
clone size: NA
V gene: TRBV19
CDR3 DNA: TGTGCCAGTAGGAAGGCGAAAGCGGGAGGGGCGACCGGGGAGCTGTTTTTT
CDR3 protein: CASRKAKAGGATGELFF

D gene: NA
J gene: TRBJ1-5
clone size: NA
V gene: TRBV7-3
CDR3 DNA: TGTGCCAGCAGCTCTCCGGCCGGGCCCCAGCATTTT
CDR3 protein: CASSSPAGPQHF

D gene: TRBD2
J gene: TRBJ2-5
clone size: NA
V gene: TRBV12-3/TRBV12-4
CDR3 DNA: TGTGCCAGCAGTTCTAGCGGGAGCGAGACCCAGTACTTC
CDR3 protein: CASSSSGSETQYF

D gene: NA
J gene: TRBJ2-5
clone size: NA
V gene: TRBV7-6
CDR3 DNA: TGTGCCAGCAGCTCGTCGGGACCCGCAGGAACCCAGTACTTC
CDR3 protein: CASSSSGPAGTQYF

D gene: NA
J gene: TRBJ1-3
clone size: NA
V gene: TRBV11-2
CDR3 DNA: TGTGCCAGCAGCTTAGAACCCGGGGGGCGTGACACCATATATTTT
CDR3 protein: CASSLEPGGRDTIYF

D gene: NA
J gene: TRBJ2-2
clone size: NA
V gene: TRBV7-2
CDR3 DNA: TGTGCCAGCAGCTTGGAGTACAGGACCGGGGAGCTGTTTTTT
CDR3 protein: CASSLEYRTGELFF

D gene: NA
J gene: TRBJ2-3
clone size: few
V gene: TRBV7-9
CDR3 DNA: TGTGCCAGCAGCTCTATGGGTCCTAGCACAGATACGCAGTATTTT
CDR3 protein: CASSSMGPSTDTQYF

D gene: TRBD1
J gene: TRBJ1-1
clone size: NA
V gene: TRBV6-2/TRBV6-3
CDR3 DNA: TGTGCCAGCAGTTATGGACAGGGTGAAGCTTTCTTT
CDR3 protein: CASSYGQGEAFF

D gene: NA
J gene: TRBJ2-1
clone size: few
V gene: TRBV12-3/TRBV12-4
CDR3 DNA: TGTGCCAGCAGTTTATCAGGGACCGCCTACAATGAGCAGTTCTTC
CDR3 protein: CASSLSGTAYNEQFF

D gene: TRBD2
J gene: TRBJ2-1
clone size: few
V gene: TRBV12-3/TRBV12-4
CDR3 DNA: TGTGCCAGCAGTTCGACTAGCGTGAATGAGCAGTTCTTC
CDR3 protein: CASSSTSVNEQFF

D gene: NA
J gene: TRBJ1-2
clone size: NA
V gene: TRBV6-1
CDR3 DNA: TGTGCCAGCAGTGAATTAGGGACAAAGATTATCCATGGCTACACCTTC
CDR3 protein: CASSELGTKIIHGYTF

D gene: NA
J gene: TRBJ2-1
clone size: NA
V gene: TRBV6-2/TRBV6-3
CDR3 DNA: TGTGCCAGCACTAGCTTGGATAGCTCCTACAATGAGCAGTTCTTC
CDR3 protein: CASTSLDSSYNEQFF

D gene: TRBD1
J gene: TRBJ2-1
clone size: NA
V gene: TRBV11-2
CDR3 DNA: TGTGCCAGCAGCTTAGATACAGGGGCCTACAATGAGCAGTTCTTC
CDR3 protein: CASSLDTGAYNEQFF

D gene: TRBD2
J gene: TRBJ2-1
clone size: few
V gene: TRBV12-3/TRBV12-4
CDR3 DNA: TGTGCCAGCAGTTGGACTAGCCACAATGAGCAGTTCTTC
CDR3 protein: CASSWTSHNEQFF

D gene: NA
J gene: TRBJ2-7
clone size: few
V gene: TRBV6-1
CDR3 DNA: TGTGCCAGCAGTTGGGAGGCGTGGGGGTACTACGAGCAGTACTTC
CDR3 protein: CASSWEAWGYYEQYF

D gene: TRBD1
J gene: TRBJ1-4
clone size: few
V gene: TRBV7-2
CDR3 DNA: TGTGCCAGCAGCTCCGACAGGGGCGGTGGTGAAAAACTGTTTTTT
CDR3 protein: CASSSDRGGGEKLFF

D gene: NA
J gene: TRBJ2-3
clone size: NA
V gene: TRBV6-6
CDR3 DNA: TGTGCCAGCAGTTACTCGAGTGAACAGGCCGGCACAGATACGCAGTATTTT
CDR3 protein: CASSYSSEQAGTDTQYF

D gene: TRBD2
J gene: TRBJ2-2
clone size: once
V gene: TRBV6-8
CDR3 DNA: TGTGCCAGCCGGGGGGGTCCAAAGGGGACCGGGGAGCTGTTTTTT
CDR3 protein: CASRGGPKGTGELFF

D gene: NA
J gene: TRBJ2-7
clone size: NA
V gene: TRBV12-3/TRBV12-4
CDR3 DNA: TGTGCCAGCAGCCGTGGGACCCCAGAGGGCGAGCAGTACTTC
CDR3 protein: CASSRGTPEGEQYF

D gene: NA
J gene: TRBJ1-1
clone size: many
V gene: TRBV7-2
CDR3 DNA: TGTGCCAGCAGCCTCAGGGAAACTGAAGCTTTCTTT
CDR3 protein: CASSLRETEAFF

D gene: NA
J gene: TRBJ1-1
clone size: few
V gene: TRBV12-3/TRBV12-4
CDR3 DNA: TGTGCCAGCAGTCCGGGACCGGTCGGGGCTTTCTTT
CDR3 protein: CASSPGPVGAFF

D gene: NA
J gene: TRBJ1-1
clone size: NA
V gene: TRBV7-2
CDR3 DNA: TGTGCCAGCAGCCTCCGAAACAGCCACACTGAAGCTTTCTTT
CDR3 protein: CASSLRNSHTEAFF